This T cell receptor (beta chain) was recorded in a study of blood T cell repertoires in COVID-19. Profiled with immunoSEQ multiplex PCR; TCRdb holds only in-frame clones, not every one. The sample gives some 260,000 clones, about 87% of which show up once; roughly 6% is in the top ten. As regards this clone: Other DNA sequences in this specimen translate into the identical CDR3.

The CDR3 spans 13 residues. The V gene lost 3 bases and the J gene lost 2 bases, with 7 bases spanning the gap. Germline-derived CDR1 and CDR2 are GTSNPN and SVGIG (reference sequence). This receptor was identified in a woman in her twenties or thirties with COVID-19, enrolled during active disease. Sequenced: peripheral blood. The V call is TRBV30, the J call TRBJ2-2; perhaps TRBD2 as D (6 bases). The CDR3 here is CAWSGTNTGELFF. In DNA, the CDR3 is TGTGCCTGGAGCGGGACTAACACCGGGGAGCTGTTTTTT. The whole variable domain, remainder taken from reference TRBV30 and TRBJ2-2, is SQTIHQWPATLVQPVGSPLSLECTVEGTSNPNLYWYRQAAGRGLQLLFYSVGIGQISSEVPQNLSASRPQDRQFILSSKKLLLSDSGFYLCAWSGTNTGELFFGEGSRLTVL.